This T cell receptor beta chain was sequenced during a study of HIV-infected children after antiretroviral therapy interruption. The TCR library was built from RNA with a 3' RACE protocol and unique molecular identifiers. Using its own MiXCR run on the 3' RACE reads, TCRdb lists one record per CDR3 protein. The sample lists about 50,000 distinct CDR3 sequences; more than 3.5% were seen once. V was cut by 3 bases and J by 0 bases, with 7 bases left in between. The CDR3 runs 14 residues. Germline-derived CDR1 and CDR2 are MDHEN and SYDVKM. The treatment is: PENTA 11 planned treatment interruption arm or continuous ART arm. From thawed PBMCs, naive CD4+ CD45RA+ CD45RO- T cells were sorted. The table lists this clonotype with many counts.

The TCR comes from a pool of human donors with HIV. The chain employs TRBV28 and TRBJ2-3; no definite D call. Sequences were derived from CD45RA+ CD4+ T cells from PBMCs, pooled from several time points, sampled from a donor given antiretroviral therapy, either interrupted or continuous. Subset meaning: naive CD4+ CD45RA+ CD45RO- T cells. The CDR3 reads CASSFEHSTDTQYF. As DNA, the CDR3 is TGTGCCAGCAGTTTTGAGCACAGCACAGATACGCAGTATTTT. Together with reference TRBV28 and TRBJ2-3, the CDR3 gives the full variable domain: DVKVTQSSRYLVKRTGEKVFLECVQDMDHENMFWYRQDPGLGLRLIYFSYDVKMKEKGDIPEGYSVSREKKERFSLILESASTNQTSMYLCASSFEHSTDTQYFGPGTRLTVL.